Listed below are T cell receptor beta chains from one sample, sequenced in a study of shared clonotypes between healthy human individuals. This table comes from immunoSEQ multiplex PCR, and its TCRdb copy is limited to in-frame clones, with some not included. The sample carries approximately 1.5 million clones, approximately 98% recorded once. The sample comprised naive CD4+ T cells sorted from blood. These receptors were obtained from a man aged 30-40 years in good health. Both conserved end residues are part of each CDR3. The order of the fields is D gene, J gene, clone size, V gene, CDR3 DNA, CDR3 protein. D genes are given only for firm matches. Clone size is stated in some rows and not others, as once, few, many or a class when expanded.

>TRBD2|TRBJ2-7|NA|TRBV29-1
TGCAGCGTTGAGACTAGCGGGACCTACGAGCAGTACTTC
CSVETSGTYEQYF
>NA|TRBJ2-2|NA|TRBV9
TGTGCCAGCAGCTCCCGGACCAAAAACACCGGGGAGCTGTTTTTT
CASSSRTKNTGELFF
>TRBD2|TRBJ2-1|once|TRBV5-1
TGCGCCAGCAGGAATAGCGGGAGTTGGGATGAGCAGTTCTTC
CASRNSGSWDEQFF
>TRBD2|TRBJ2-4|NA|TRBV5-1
TGCGCCAGCAGCTCACTAGCGGGAGGGCCAGTATACATTCAGTACTTC
CASSSLAGGPVYIQYF
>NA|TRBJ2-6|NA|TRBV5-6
TGTGCCAGCAGCACCTCGGCTGCCCCCAGGGCCAACGTCCTGACTTTC
CASSTSAAPRANVLTF
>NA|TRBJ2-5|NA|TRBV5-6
TGTGCCAGCAGTGACAGTGAAGAGACCCAGTACTTC
CASSDSEETQYF
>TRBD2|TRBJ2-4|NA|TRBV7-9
TGTGCCAGCAGCCCCAAGGGACTAGTTTTGAACATTCAGTACTTC
CASSPKGLVLNIQYF
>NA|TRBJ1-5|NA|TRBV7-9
TGTGCCAGCAGCCAAGTGGGGAGCAATCAGCCCCAGCATTTT
CASSQVGSNQPQHF
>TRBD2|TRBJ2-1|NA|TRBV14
TGTGCCAGCAGCCAACTAGCGGGAGCGGCGCAGTTCTTC
CASSQLAGAAQFF
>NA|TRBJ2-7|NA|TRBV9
TGTGCCAGCAGCCCCACAGGGGAGGGCTCCTACGAGCAGTACTTC
CASSPTGEGSYEQYF
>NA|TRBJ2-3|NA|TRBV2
TGTGCCAGCAGTGATATTGTGCTCGCGACCAGCACAGATACGCAGTATTTT
CASSDIVLATSTDTQYF
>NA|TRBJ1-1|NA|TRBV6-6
TGTGCCAGCAGTCGATACAGGGTAGAGGAAGCTTTCTTT
CASSRYRVEEAFF
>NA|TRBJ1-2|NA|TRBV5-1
TGCGCCAGCAGCCCCAATTGGACAGACGACTATGGCTACACCTTC
CASSPNWTDDYGYTF
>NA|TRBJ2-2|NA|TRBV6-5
TGTGCCAGCCTTGAGGGCGCGACCGGGGAGCTGTTTTTT
CASLEGATGELFF
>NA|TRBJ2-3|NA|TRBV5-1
TGCGCCAGCAGCCCGAGCGGGATCAGGGGAGATACGCAGTATTTT
CASSPSGIRGDTQYF
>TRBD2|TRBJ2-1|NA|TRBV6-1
TGTGCCAGCAGTGCTCTAGCGGGAGAATACAATGAGCAGTTCTTC
CASSALAGEYNEQFF
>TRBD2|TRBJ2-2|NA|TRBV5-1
TGCGCCAGCAGCGGGGGACTAGCTCTCGACACCGGGGAGCTGTTTTTT
CASSGGLALDTGELFF
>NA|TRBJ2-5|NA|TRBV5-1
TGCGCCAGCAGTCAGGCCCCGAGAGAGACCCAGTACTTC
CASSQAPRETQYF
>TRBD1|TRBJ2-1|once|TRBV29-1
TGCAGCGTTGAAGTACGACAGGGTGTAGGGTTACACAACAATGAGCAGTTCTTC
CSVEVRQGVGLHNNEQFF
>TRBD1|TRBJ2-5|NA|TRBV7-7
TGTGCCAGCAGCAGCGGGACAGGGGGGACCCAGTACTTC
CASSSGTGGTQYF
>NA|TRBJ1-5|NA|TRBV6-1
TGTGCCAGCAGTGATTTAGGGGGGTCTATTCAGCCCCAGCATTTT
CASSDLGGSIQPQHF
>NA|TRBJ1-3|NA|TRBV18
TGTGCCAGCTCACCACCGAGTAGGGGACCTGGAAACACCATATATTTT
CASSPPSRGPGNTIYF
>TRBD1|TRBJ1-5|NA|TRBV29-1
TGCAGCGTTGGACAGGGGGTCAATCAGCCCCAGCATTTT
CSVGQGVNQPQHF
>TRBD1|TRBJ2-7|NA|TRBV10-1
TGCGCCAGCAGTGACCCCGGGACAGGGGAAGGCGAGCAGTACTTC
CASSDPGTGEGEQYF
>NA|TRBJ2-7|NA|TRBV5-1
TGCGCCAGCAGCTTGGCCTTACTGCGGGGAACCTCCTACGAGCAGTACTTC
CASSLALLRGTSYEQYF
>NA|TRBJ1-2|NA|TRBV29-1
TGCAGCGTTGAAGGGCACAGGAAGGGCTACACCTTC
CSVEGHRKGYTF
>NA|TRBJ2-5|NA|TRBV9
TGTGCCAGCAGCGTAGTCGGGGGCGTTCCAGAGACCCAGTACTTC
CASSVVGGVPETQYF
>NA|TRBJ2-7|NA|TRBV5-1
TGCGCCAGCAGTTCGCCCGGTAGGAGTTACGAGCAGTACTTC
CASSSPGRSYEQYF
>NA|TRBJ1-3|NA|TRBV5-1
TGCGCCAGCAGCTCCCTACGAGAGTCCACCATATATTTT
CASSSLRESTIYF
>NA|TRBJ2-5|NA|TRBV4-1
TGCGCCAGCAGCCAAGTTCGGCAGGGAGGTCAAGAGACCCAGTACTTC
CASSQVRQGGQETQYF
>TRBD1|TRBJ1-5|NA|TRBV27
TGTGCCAGCAGTAGCTCGGCAGGGGGTCGAAACAGCAATCAGCCCCAGCATTTT
CASSSSAGGRNSNQPQHF
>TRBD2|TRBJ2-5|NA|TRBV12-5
TGTGCTAGTGGTTTGGAATCGGGGGGAGAGACCCAGTACTTC
CASGLESGGETQYF
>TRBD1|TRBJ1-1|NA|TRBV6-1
TGTGCCAGCAGTGCCCGGGACAGCCTGAACACTGAAGCTTTCTTT
CASSARDSLNTEAFF
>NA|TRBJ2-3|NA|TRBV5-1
TGCGCCAGCAGCTTGGGCCGGGGCACAGATACGCAGTATTTT
CASSLGRGTDTQYF
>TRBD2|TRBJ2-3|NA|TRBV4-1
TGCGCCAGCAGCCTTATCGGACTAGCGGGGGGCACAGATACGCAGTATTTT
CASSLIGLAGGTDTQYF
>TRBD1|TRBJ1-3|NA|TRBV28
TGTGCCAGCAGTTCCCACCAGGGGGGAGTCACTGGAAACACCATATATTTT
CASSSHQGGVTGNTIYF
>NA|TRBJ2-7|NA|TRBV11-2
TGTGCCAGCAGCCAGGGGTCCGGGACCGGCTTCTACGAGCAGTACTTC
CASSQGSGTGFYEQYF
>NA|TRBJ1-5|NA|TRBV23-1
TGCGCCAGCAGCCCCATGGGGCCGCTTAGCAATCAGCCCCAGCATTTT
CASSPMGPLSNQPQHF
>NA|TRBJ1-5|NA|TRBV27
TGTGCCAGCAGTTTTGGCGTTTATCAGCCCCAGCATTTT
CASSFGVYQPQHF
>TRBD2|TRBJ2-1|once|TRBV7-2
TGTGCCAGCAGCTCGAGAACCCAGAGCGGGAGCAGGAACAATGAGCAGTTCTTC
CASSSRTQSGSRNNEQFF
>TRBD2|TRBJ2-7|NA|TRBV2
TGTGCCAGCAGGCGACTAGCGGCCTCCTACGAGCAGTACTTC
CASRRLAASYEQYF
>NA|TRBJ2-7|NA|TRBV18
TGTGCCAGCTCACCTTCCGGGACGTTCTCCTACGAGCAGTACTTC
CASSPSGTFSYEQYF
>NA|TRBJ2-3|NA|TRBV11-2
TGTGCCAGCAGCTTAGATTACCGGACAGGGAGGGCAGATACGCAGTATTTT
CASSLDYRTGRADTQYF
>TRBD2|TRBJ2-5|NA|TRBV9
TGTGCCAGCAGCACCCGGACTAGCGGGATGGGAGGAGAGACCCAGTACTTC
CASSTRTSGMGGETQYF
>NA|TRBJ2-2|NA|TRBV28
TGTGCCAGCAGTTTATTTCTGACACCTAACACCGGGGAGCTGTTTTTT
CASSLFLTPNTGELFF
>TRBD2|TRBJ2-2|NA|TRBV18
TGTGCCAGCTACCAGGGAACTAGCGCTAACACCGGGGAGCTGTTTTTT
CASYQGTSANTGELFF
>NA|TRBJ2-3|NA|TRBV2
NA
CASSDQYFGRTDTQYF
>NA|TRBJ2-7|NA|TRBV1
TGCACCAGCAAGGGCGGCGGGAGGCCCCCCTACGAGCAGTACTTC
CTSKGGGRPPYEQYF
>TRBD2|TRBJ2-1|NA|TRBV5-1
TGCGCCAGCAGCTTTCTAGCGGGAGACTCCTACAATGAGCAGTTCTTC
CASSFLAGDSYNEQFF
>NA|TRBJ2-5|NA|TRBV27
TGTGCCAGCAGTCCCGTCGCGCCCGCACGTCGAGAGACCCAGTACTTC
CASSPVAPARRETQYF
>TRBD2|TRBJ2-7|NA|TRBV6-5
TGTGCCAGCAGTTATGGGCGGGAGGTCAACGAGCAGTACTTC
CASSYGREVNEQYF
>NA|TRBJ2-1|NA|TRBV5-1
TGCGCCAGCAGCCTTGGGACCCCCGATGAGCAGTTCTTC
CASSLGTPDEQFF
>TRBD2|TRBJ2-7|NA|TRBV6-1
TGTGCCAGCCAGGCTAGCGGGACCTCTTCGGGGGAGCAGTACTTC
CASQASGTSSGEQYF
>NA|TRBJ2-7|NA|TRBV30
TGTGCCTGGAGTGTTGGCCCCTACGAGCAGTACTTC
CAWSVGPYEQYF
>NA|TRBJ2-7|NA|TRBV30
TGTGCCTGGAGACCGGGTGGGGACGAGCAGTACTTC
CAWRPGGDEQYF